This record covers a single T cell receptor (beta chain). Its antigen is undetermined. This sample is part of a study of Graves' ophthalmopathy and Graves' hyperthyroidism. Findings and caveats of the study: Ophthalmopathy progression prediction by the model yielded a sensitivity of roughly 67% and a specificity of 72.22%. A 13-signature model separated ophthalmopathy from stable hyperthyroidism, reaching about 91% sensitivity and less than 82% specificity cross-validated.

The authors amplified TCR beta CDR3 regions, and they did so from RNA transcripts for repertoire sequencing. HTBI-primed RT-PCR formed the first round, and a multiplex PCR formed the second. Using its own MiXCR run on the multiplex PCR reads, TCRdb lists one record per CDR3 protein. The table lists 600,000 to 950,000 distinct CDR3 sequences, approximately 40% of them singletons, with about 40% in the top ten. V was clipped by 6 bases and J by 0 bases; unmatched bases: 4. CDR1 and CDR2 (germline): SQVTM, ANQGSEA. The CDR3 sequence is 13 residues long. The receptor comes from an adult man with Graves' ophthalmopathy. J is TRBJ2-7 and V is TRBV29-1, with 8 bases matching TRBD1. Input material: peripheral blood. DNA of the CDR3: TGCAGCGTGGGGACAGGACGCTCCTACGAGCAGTACTTC. This codes for CSVGTGRSYEQYF.